This T cell receptor beta chain was retrieved from a study of PD-1 blockade in classical Hodgkin lymphoma. Study-level information: Administration of nivolumab to patients was at 3 mg/kg intravenously every 2 weeks.

About this clone: No antigen is known for it.

No patient escaped relapse after autologous stem cell transplantation, and brentuximab vedotin exposure varied. With V trimmed by 6 bases and J by 4 bases, 9 bases remained unmatched. Germline CDR1 SQVTM, CDR2 ANQGSEA. The CDR3 extends over 15 amino acids. Profiled with immunoSEQ multiplex PCR; TCRdb holds only in-frame clones, not every one. The sample contains some 93,000 clones, approximately 92% of which appear only once. The study's findings and limits: Diversity similar to that of newly diagnosed patients was seen at baseline in complete responders. What drove the repertoire differences, possibly disease activity or prior therapy, has not been defined. There was a significant rise in CD4+ TCR diversity by C4D1, with no such rise for CD8+.

The origin of this receptor is a human donor with classical Hodgkin lymphoma. This specimen consisted of peripheral blood mononuclear cells (PBMCs), obtained at baseline. V usage is TRBV29-1 and J usage is TRBJ1-2, with 12 bases that match TRBD1. The DNA for the CDR3 is TGCAGCGTAGGACGGGACAGGGGGCGTCTCTATGGCTACACCTTC. Translating gives CSVGRDRGRLYGYTF. Together with reference TRBV29-1 and TRBJ1-2, the CDR3 gives the full variable domain: SAVISQKPSRDICQRGTSLTIQCQVDSQVTMMFWYRQQPGQSLTLIATANQGSEATYESGFVIDKFPISRPNLTFSTLTVSNMSPEDSSIYLCSVGRDRGRLYGYTFGSGTRLTVV.